A selection of T cell receptor beta chains follows, all from one sample in a study of blood T cell repertoires in COVID-19. Sequencing was performed with immunoSEQ multiplex PCR; in TCRdb, only in-frame clones are kept and a portion is missing. The sample lists about 140,000 clones, around four fifths occurring once. Sequenced sample: peripheral blood. The receptors shown here come from a human donor in a cohort sampled during active COVID-19. Each CDR3 is given with its conserved first and last residue. D genes are given only for firm matches. Size values are once, few and many counts, or a class for expanded clones, and some rows have none.

size,J,D,V,CDR3,DNA
-,TRBJ1-3,-,TRBV3-1/TRBV3-2,CASSQQGSTGNTIYF,TGTGCCAGCAGCCAGCAGGGCTCAACTGGAAACACCATATATTTT
few,TRBJ2-7,TRBD1,TRBV28,CASSWTGLEQYF,TGTGCCAGCAGTTGGACAGGGTTAGAGCAGTACTTC
once,TRBJ1-4,-,TRBV5-8,CASSLESRSEKLFF,TGTGCCAGCAGCTTGGAGTCCAGAAGCGAGAAACTGTTTTTT
-,TRBJ2-5,-,TRBV7-3,CASSLRGGGIQETQYF,TGTGCCAGCAGCTTAAGAGGGGGTGGTATCCAAGAGACCCAGTACTTC
-,TRBJ2-2,-,TRBV5-1,CASSLASSGNTGELFF,TGCGCCAGCAGCTTGGCCTCCAGCGGGAACACCGGGGAGCTGTTTTTT
-,TRBJ2-1,TRBD2,TRBV14,CASSRVAGVSLNEQFF,TGTGCCAGCAGCCGCGTAGCGGGAGTATCCCTCAATGAGCAGTTCTTC
-,TRBJ2-3,TRBD2,TRBV7-2,CASSRGLAGGPVSTDTQYF,TGTGCCAGCAGCCGGGGACTAGCGGGAGGGCCTGTTAGCACAGATACGCAGTATTTT
-,TRBJ1-1,-,TRBV28,CASTLGPRGGSVGTEAFF,TGTGCCAGCACCTTGGGGCCGCGGGGCGGATCAGTCGGCACTGAAGCTTTCTTT
-,TRBJ2-1,-,TRBV5-4,CASSLDRNEQFF,TGTGCCAGCAGCTTGGATAGAAATGAGCAGTTCTTC
-,TRBJ1-3,-,TRBV6-2/TRBV6-3,CASSQTSQGHSGNTIYF,TGTGCCAGCAGTCAGACTTCACAGGGACACTCTGGAAACACCATATATTTT
-,TRBJ1-5,-,TRBV18,CASSSQQGDQPQHF,TGTGCCAGCTCATCGCAACAGGGAGATCAGCCCCAGCATTTT
-,TRBJ2-4,-,TRBV7-2,CASSLAGGSKAKNIQYF,TGTGCCAGCAGCTTAGCTGGAGGGAGTAAGGCCAAAAACATTCAGTACTTC
-,TRBJ2-2,-,TRBV14,CASSQDYGPGEEVGELFF,TGTGCCAGCAGCCAAGATTATGGCCCGGGAGAGGAGGTCGGGGAGCTGTTTTTT
-,TRBJ2-2,TRBD1,TRBV6-6,CASRTGDTGELFF,TGTGCCAGCAGGACAGGGGACACCGGGGAGCTGTTTTTT
-,TRBJ2-5,-,TRBV5-1,CASSLAPGEKTQYF,TGCGCCAGCAGCTTGGCACCAGGGGAAAAGACCCAGTACTTC
-,TRBJ2-1,-,TRBV7-3,CASSFGSGGDEQFF,TGTGCCAGCAGCTTTGGGAGCGGAGGGGATGAGCAGTTCTTC
-,TRBJ2-7,TRBD1,TRBV28,CASTLQGAWEQYF,TGTGCCAGCACCTTACAGGGGGCGTGGGAGCAGTACTTC
-,TRBJ2-6,-,TRBV28,CASSLDLGARVGANVLTF,TGTGCCAGCAGTTTGGATCTTGGGGCCAGGGTTGGGGCCAACGTCCTGACTTTC
-,TRBJ2-2,TRBD1,TRBV28,CASRPGTGPGELFF,TGTGCCAGCAGACCCGGGACAGGGCCCGGGGAGCTGTTTTTT